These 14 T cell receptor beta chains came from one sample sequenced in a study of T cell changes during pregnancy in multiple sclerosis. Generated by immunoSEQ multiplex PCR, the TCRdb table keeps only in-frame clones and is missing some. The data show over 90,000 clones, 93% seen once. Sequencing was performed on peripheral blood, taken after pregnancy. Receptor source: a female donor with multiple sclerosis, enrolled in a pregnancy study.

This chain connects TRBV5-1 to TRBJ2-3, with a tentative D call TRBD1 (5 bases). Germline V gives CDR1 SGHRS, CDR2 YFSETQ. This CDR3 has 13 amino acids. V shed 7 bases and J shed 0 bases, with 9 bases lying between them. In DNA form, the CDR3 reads TGCGCCAGCGCAAGGGGTAGCACAGATACGCAGTATTTT. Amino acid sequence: CASARGSTDTQYF.

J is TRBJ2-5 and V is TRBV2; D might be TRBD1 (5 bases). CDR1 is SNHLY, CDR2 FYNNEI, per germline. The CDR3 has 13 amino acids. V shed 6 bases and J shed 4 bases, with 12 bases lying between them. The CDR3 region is CASRGIGVETQYF. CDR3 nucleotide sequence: TGTGCCAGCAGAGGGATAGGGGTAGAGACCCAGTACTTC.

CDR3 protein: CASSSSSGRPLREQFF. CDR3 nucleotide sequence: TGTGCCAGCAGCTCTTCTAGCGGGAGACCCCTCCGGGAGCAGTTCTTC. The chain combines TRBV7-7 with TRBJ2-1; the match to TRBD2 covers 10 bases. Germline CDR1 is SSHAT and CDR2 is FNYEAQ (reference sequence). J was trimmed by 10 bases and V by 4 bases; bases with no gene match: 13. The CDR3 spans 16 residues. Filled out from reference TRBV7-7 and TRBJ2-1, the complete variable domain reads GAGVSQSPRYKVTKRGQDVTLRCDPISSHATLYWYQQALGQGPEFLTYFNYEAQPDKSGLPSDRFSAERPEGSISTLTIQRTEQRDSAMYRCASSSSSGRPLREQFFGPGTRLTVL.

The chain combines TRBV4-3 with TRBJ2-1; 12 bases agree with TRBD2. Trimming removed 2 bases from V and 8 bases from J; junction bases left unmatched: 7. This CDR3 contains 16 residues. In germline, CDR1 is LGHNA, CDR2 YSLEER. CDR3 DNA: TGCGCCAGCAGCCAAAGACTAGCGGGAGAAGCGTATGAGCAGTTCTTC. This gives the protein CASSQRLAGEAYEQFF.

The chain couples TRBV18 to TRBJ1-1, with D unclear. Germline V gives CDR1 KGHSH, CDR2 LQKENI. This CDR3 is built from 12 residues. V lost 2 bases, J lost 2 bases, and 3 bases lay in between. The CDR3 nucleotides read TGTGCCAGCTCACCATTAAACACTGAAGCTTTCTTT. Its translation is CASSPLNTEAFF.

CDR3 region: CASSPQGGRTEAFF. The CDR3 DNA reads as TGTGCCAGCAGCCCCCAGGGGGGCCGGACTGAAGCTTTCTTT. The chain is built from TRBV7-6 and TRBJ1-1, with TRBD1 matching over 7 bases. V lost 5 bases and J lost 5; bases outside the gene matches: 8. This CDR3 has 14 amino acids. CDR1 is SGHVS, CDR2 FNYEAQ, per germline.

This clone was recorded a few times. The CDR3 DNA sequence: TGTGCCAGCTCACGCGGGGCTGGAAACACCATATATTTT. Translated: CASSRGAGNTIYF. This chain connects TRBV18 to TRBJ1-3, with unresolved D. CDR1 is KGHSH, CDR2 LQKENI, per germline. CDR3 length: 13 amino acids. V lost 4 bases, J lost 2 bases, and 6 bases lay in between.

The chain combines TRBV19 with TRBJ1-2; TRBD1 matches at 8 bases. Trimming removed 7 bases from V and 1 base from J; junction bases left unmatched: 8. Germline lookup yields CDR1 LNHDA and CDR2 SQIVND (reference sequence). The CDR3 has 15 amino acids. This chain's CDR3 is CASTQGAQYNYGYTF. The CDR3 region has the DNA TGTGCCAGTACCCAGGGGGCTCAATATAACTATGGCTACACCTTC.

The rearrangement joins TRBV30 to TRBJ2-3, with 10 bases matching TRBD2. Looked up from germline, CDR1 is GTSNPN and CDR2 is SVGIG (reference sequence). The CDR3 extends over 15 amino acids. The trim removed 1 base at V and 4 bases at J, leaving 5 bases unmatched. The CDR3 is CAWSGASGGADTQYF. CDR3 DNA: TGTGCCTGGAGTGGTGCTAGCGGGGGCGCAGATACGCAGTATTTT.

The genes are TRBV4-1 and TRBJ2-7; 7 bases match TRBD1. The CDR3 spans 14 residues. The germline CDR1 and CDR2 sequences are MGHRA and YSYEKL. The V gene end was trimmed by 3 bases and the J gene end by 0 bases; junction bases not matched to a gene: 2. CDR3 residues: CASSQGQSSYEQYF. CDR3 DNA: TGCGCCAGCAGCCAGGGACAGAGCTCCTACGAGCAGTACTTC.

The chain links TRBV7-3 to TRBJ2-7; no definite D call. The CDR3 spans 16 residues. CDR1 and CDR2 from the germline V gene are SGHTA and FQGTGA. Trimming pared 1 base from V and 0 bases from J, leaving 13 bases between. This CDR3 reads CASSLKSYTSSYEQYF. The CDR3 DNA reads TGTGCCAGCAGCTTAAAGTCCTATACCTCCTCCTACGAGCAGTACTTC.

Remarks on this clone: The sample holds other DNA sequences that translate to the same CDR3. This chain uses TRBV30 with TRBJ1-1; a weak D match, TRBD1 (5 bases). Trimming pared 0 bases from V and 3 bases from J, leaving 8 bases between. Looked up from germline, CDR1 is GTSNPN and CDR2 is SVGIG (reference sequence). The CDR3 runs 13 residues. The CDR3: CAWSVIGDTEAFF. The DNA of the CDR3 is TGTGCCTGGAGTGTAATAGGGGACACTGAAGCTTTCTTT. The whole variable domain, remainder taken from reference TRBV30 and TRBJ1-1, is SQTIHQWPATLVQPVGSPLSLECTVEGTSNPNLYWYRQAAGRGLQLLFYSVGIGQISSEVPQNLSASRPQDRQFILSSKKLLLSDSGFYLCAWSVIGDTEAFFGQGTRLTVV.

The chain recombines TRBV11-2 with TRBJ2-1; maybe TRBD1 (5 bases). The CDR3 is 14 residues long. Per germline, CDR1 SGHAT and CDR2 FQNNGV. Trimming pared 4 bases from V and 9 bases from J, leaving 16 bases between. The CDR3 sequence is CASSSIVGQGEQFF. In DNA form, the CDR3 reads TGTGCCAGCAGCTCGATTGTTGGTCAGGGTGAGCAGTTCTTC.

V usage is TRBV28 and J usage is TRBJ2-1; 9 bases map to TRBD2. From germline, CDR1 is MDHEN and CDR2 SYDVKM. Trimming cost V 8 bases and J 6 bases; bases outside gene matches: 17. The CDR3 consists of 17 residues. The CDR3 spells CASHSVLVAGVSNEQFF. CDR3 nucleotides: TGTGCCAGCCACTCGGTCCTCGTAGCGGGAGTCAGCAATGAGCAGTTCTTC. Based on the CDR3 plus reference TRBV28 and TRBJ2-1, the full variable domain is DVKVTQSSRYLVKRTGEKVFLECVQDMDHENMFWYRQDPGLGLRLIYFSYDVKMKEKGDIPEGYSVSREKKERFSLILESASTNQTSMYLCASHSVLVAGVSNEQFFGPGTRLTVL.